These 22 T cell receptor beta chains originate from one sample sequenced in a study of T cells in Graves' hyperthyroidism and ophthalmopathy. RNA transcripts gave rise to amplified TCR beta CDR3 regions. An initial round of RT-PCR targeting the TCR CDR3 relied on the HTBI primer set. One entry per CDR3 protein, called by TCRdb with MiXCR from the multiplex PCR reads. Among around 760,000 distinct CDR3 sequences listed, just over 35% were seen once. The sequencing sample was made of blood. These receptors all come from a woman aged 40 to 50 with Graves' hyperthyroidism.

This clonotype was seen repeatedly, ten times or more. The chain employs TRBV12-3 or TRBV12-4 and TRBJ1-2; D is uncertain. CDR3 length: 14 residues. Trimming removed 5 bases at V and 0 bases at J, with 10 bases between. CDR3 region: CASSKRAANYGYTF. Written as DNA, the CDR3 is TGTGCCAGCAGTAAAAGGGCCGCTAACTATGGCTACACCTTC.

This chain joins TRBV28 and TRBJ2-7; 7 bases are a match to TRBD1. CDR3 length: 14 residues. With 6 bases clipped from V and 5 bases from J, the junction kept 10 bases outside the gene matches. The germline gives CDR1 MDHEN, CDR2 SYDVKM. CDR3 residues: CASSRRDRLHEQYF. CDR3 bases: TGTGCCAGCAGCCGCCGGGACAGACTCCACGAGCAGTACTTC.

The chain links TRBV7-8 to TRBJ2-3, with D possibly TRBD2 on 6 matching bases. There are 16 residues in the CDR3. V lost 6 bases to trimming and J lost 1 base, with 17 bases between them. Germline V lookup: CDR1 SGHVS, CDR2 FQNEAQ. CDR3 in amino acids: CASRPRASVGTDTQYF. The CDR3 DNA follows: TGTGCCAGCAGACCTCGGGCTAGCGTGGGCACAGATACGCAGTATTTT.

At least ten counts were recorded for this clonotype. The chain couples TRBV20-1 to TRBJ2-5; no reliable D call. CDR1 is DFQATT and CDR2 is SNEGSKA in the germline V gene (reference sequence). The CDR3 loop spans 14 amino acids. V dropped 1 base and J dropped 4 bases, with 13 bases sitting between them. CDR3 DNA: TGCAGTGCTAGAGGGGTCATGGAAGGAGAGACCCAGTACTTC. Amino acids: CSARGVMEGETQYF.

Concerning this clonotype itself: Being one base from a much bigger clone, this may be a read error. The chain combines TRBV9 with TRBJ1-2, with D perhaps TRBD1 (5 bases). In germline, CDR1 is SGDLS, CDR2 YYNGEE. The CDR3 runs to 14 residues. CDR3 amino acids: CAGSVDDSWSGYTF. CDR3 sequence (DNA): TGTGCCGGCAGCGTAGACGACAGTTGGTCCGGCTACACCTTC.

The chain carries TRBV24-1 and TRBJ1-1; tentative D call: TRBD1 (6 bases). The CDR3 is made up of 12 amino acids. V was clipped by 4 bases and J by 4 bases, with 6 bases between them. Germline CDR1 KGHDR, CDR2 SFDVKD. The CDR3 protein is CATSEGGTEAFF. CDR3 sequence (DNA): TGTGCCACCAGTGAAGGGGGCACTGAAGCTTTCTTT.

This clonotype was counted between two and nine times. The rearrangement links TRBV4-3 to TRBJ1-3, with unresolved D. Trimming took 0 bases from V and 10 from J, leaving 10 bases between them. Germline assignment: CDR1 LGHNA and CDR2 YSLEER. This CDR3 comprises 13 residues. The CDR3 nucleotides read TGCGCCAGCAGCCAAGAAGTCGGGGTAACCATATATTTT. Translation: CASSQEVGVTIYF.

The CDR3 nucleotides are TGTGCCAGCAGTCTCGGCCCCCAGGGGGCTGGCAATCAGCCCCAGCATTTT. This translates into CASSLGPQGAGNQPQHF. The genes are TRBV7-9 and TRBJ1-5; 8 positions match TRBD1. The CDR3 has 17 residues. V lost 6 bases and J lost 2; bases outside the gene matches: 12. Per the germline V gene, CDR1 is SEHNR and CDR2 is FQNEAQ (reference sequence).

This clonotype was detected a few times. The rearrangement uses TRBV10-1 and TRBJ1-1; 8 nucleotides match TRBD1. Germline V gene data show CDR1 as WNHNN and CDR2 as SYGVQD (reference sequence). Trimming cost V 0 bases and J 2 bases; bases outside gene matches: 8. The CDR3 sequence is 17 residues long. This CDR3 is CASSESYRGETNTEAFF. The CDR3 nucleotides are TGCGCCAGCAGTGAGTCCTACAGGGGGGAGACAAACACTGAAGCTTTCTTT.

The table lists this clonotype with a few counts. CDR3 sequence: CASSPGLAPGELFF. CDR3 bases: TGTGCCAGCAGTCCGGGACTAGCGCCCGGGGAGCTGTTTTTT. The J gene is TRBJ2-2, the V gene TRBV13, with 10 bases matching TRBD2. Looked up from germline, CDR1 is PRHDT and CDR2 is FYEKMQ (reference sequence). The trim removed 6 bases at V and 6 bases at J, leaving 4 bases unmatched. The CDR3 length is 14 residues. The variable domain in full, completed from reference TRBV13 and TRBJ2-2, reads AAGVIQSPRHLIKEKRETATLKCYPIPRHDTVYWYQQGPGQDPQFLISFYEKMQSDKGSIPDRFSAQQFSDYHSELNMSSLELGDSALYFCASSPGLAPGELFFGEGSRLTVL.

The CDR3 DNA reads TGCGCCAGCAGCTTGGTTACGGGGAATTTCGCTGAAGCTTTCTTT. Translation gives CASSLVTGNFAEAFF. The chain carries TRBV5-1 and TRBJ1-1; no clear D gene. The CDR3 runs 15 residues. Per germline, CDR1 SGHRS and CDR2 YFSETQ. Trimming took off 0 bases at V and 6 bases at J, with 15 bases between the two ends.

The V and J genes are TRBV10-3 and TRBJ2-2; TRBD1 is a possible D gene (6 bases). Germline V gives CDR1 ENHRY, CDR2 SYGVKD. The CDR3 is made up of 14 amino acids. V was pared by 7 bases and J by 2 bases, with 11 bases between. Here the CDR3 DNA reads TGTGCCATCAATGGACAGTTAAACACCGGGGAGCTGTTTTTT. Translation gives CAINGQLNTGELFF.

This clonotype was detected ten times or more. V and J are TRBV2 and TRBJ1-1, with D possibly being TRBD1 (6 bases). Deletions cut 7 bases from V and 4 bases from J, with 10 bases between. Germline V gene sequence: CDR1 SNHLY, CDR2 FYNNEI. The CDR3 contains 12 residues. CDR3 residues: CASKGGSTEAFF. In DNA form, the CDR3 reads TGTGCCAGCAAGGGGGGTTCCACTGAAGCTTTCTTT. Filled out from reference TRBV2 and TRBJ1-1, the complete variable domain reads EPEVTQTPSHQVTQMGQEVILRCVPISNHLYFYWYRQILGQKVEFLVSFYNNEISEKSEIFDDQFSVERPDGSNFTLKIRSTKLEDSAMYFCASKGGSTEAFFGQGTRLTVV.

This clonotype was counted between two and nine times. The chain couples TRBV10-3 to TRBJ1-1; D unresolved. Trimming stripped 10 bases from V and 5 bases from J, with 17 bases between. The CDR3 spans 13 residues. CDR1 and CDR2 from the germline V gene are ENHRY and SYGVKD. The DNA of the CDR3 is TGTGCCAGCAGATCCTTAGGTCGGACTGAAGCTTTCTTT. It codes for CASRSLGRTEAFF.

The J gene is TRBJ2-7, the V gene TRBV10-3, with 7 bases fitting TRBD1. The CDR3 runs 14 residues. The germline V gene encodes CDR1 ENHRY and CDR2 SYGVKD. V lost 4 bases, J lost 3 bases, and 6 bases stayed unmatched. Here the CDR3 DNA reads TGTGCCATCAGTGTTCGGGCAGGGGGCTACGAGCAGTACTTC. Protein sequence: CAISVRAGGYEQYF.

This clonotype was seen only once. The rearrangement links TRBV29-1 to TRBJ1-5; maybe TRBD1 (5 bases). This CDR3 is built from 12 residues. V lost 8 bases to trimming and J lost 3 bases, with 11 bases between them. Germline CDR1 reads SQVTM; CDR2 reads ANQGSEA. This CDR3 reads CSLDKTNQPQHF. The CDR3 nucleotides read TGCAGCCTGGACAAGACCAATCAGCCCCAGCATTTT.

V gene TRBV10-3 combines with J gene TRBJ1-5; D unclear. Trimming cost V 10 bases and J 5 bases, with 15 bases left between them. The CDR3 extends over 13 amino acids. CDR1 is ENHRY and CDR2 is SYGVKD in the germline V gene. In DNA, the CDR3 is TGTGCCACCCACTCAAGGACGGATCAGCCCCAGCATTTT. The encoded protein is CATHSRTDQPQHF.

This clonotype has a handful of counts. The chain joins TRBV9 to TRBJ1-4; D unclear. V shed 6 bases and J shed 3 bases, with 9 bases lying between them. This CDR3 has 13 residues. In germline, CDR1 is SGDLS, CDR2 YYNGEE. CDR3 coding DNA: TGTGCCAGCAAATCGGGTGCTAATGAAAAACTGTTTTTT. Translated, it gives CASKSGANEKLFF.

The rearrangement links TRBV13 to TRBJ1-1; possibly TRBD1 for D (6 bases). The V and J ends lost 2 bases and 5 bases respectively, with 15 bases between them. The CDR3 sequence is 15 residues long. CDR1 PRHDT and CDR2 FYEKMQ come from the germline V gene (reference sequence). The CDR3 here is CASSLMGGRRTEAFF. In nucleotides, the CDR3 is TGTGCCAGCAGCTTAATGGGGGGGCGGAGGACTGAAGCTTTCTTT.

Note on this clonotype: One junction end disagrees with the germline gene, perhaps due to a read error. The genes are TRBV7-2 and TRBJ1-5; D uncertain. This CDR3 has 15 amino acids. Germline V lookup: CDR1 SGHTA, CDR2 FQGNSA. CDR3 nucleotide sequence: TGTGCCAGCAGCTTAGGCCGCGAAAGAAATCAGCTCCAGCATTTT. Its translation is CASSLGRERNQLQHF.

Concerning this clonotype itself: One end of the junction varies from germline; a read error may be responsible. V gene TRBV7-3 combines with J gene TRBJ2-2; 8 bases agree with TRBD1. In germline, CDR1 is SGHTA, CDR2 FQGTGA. This CDR3 has 15 amino acids. The DNA of the CDR3 is TGTGCCAGCAGCCTCAGACAGGGGCAGTCCGGGGAGCTGCTTTTT. It yields the protein CASSLRQGQSGELLF.

This clonotype was seen a few times. The genes are TRBV2 and TRBJ1-2; TRBD1 is a possible D gene (6 bases). Per the germline V gene, CDR1 is SNHLY and CDR2 is FYNNEI. This CDR3 contains 10 residues. Trimming shortened V by 7 bases and J by 13 bases, and 13 bases separated the two germline ends. In nucleotides, the CDR3 is TGTGCCAGCACCTTGGACAGCCCCACCTTC. Encoded protein: CASTLDSPTF.